Listed below are T cell receptor beta chains from one sample, sequenced in a study of OX40 agonist ivuxolimab in advanced cancers. Measured with immunoSEQ multiplex PCR; TCRdb has only the in-frame clones, and not every one. The sample carries 35,000 to 55,000 clones, around 85% recorded once. The material sequenced was CD4+ or CD8+ T cells sorted from blood, taken in a trial of the OX40 agonist ivuxolimab. The receptors derive from an adult with an advanced solid tumor such as melanoma, head and neck, liver or kidney cancer. Both conserved end residues are part of each CDR3. A D gene is named only where the DNA matches it firmly. Clone size is not always given. Where it is, it says once, few, many or a class for expanded clones.

>-|TRBD2|TRBJ2-5|TRBV4-2
TGTGCCAGCAGCCCCGGACTAGCGGGAGATAGATTCCAAGAGACCCAGTACTTC
CASSPGLAGDRFQETQYF
>once|-|TRBJ2-1|TRBV6-1
TGTGCCAGCAATCGCCGGCCGAAGGATGAGCAGTTCTTC
CASNRRPKDEQFF
>once|TRBD2|TRBJ2-1|TRBV7-7
TGTGCTAGCAGCTTAGCTGTGACTAGCGGGATGATCTACAATGAGCAGTTCTTC
CASSLAVTSGMIYNEQFF
>-|-|TRBJ1-1|TRBV6-5
TGTGCCAGCAGTCTCAGGGGGAACACTGAAGCTTTCTTT
CASSLRGNTEAFF
>-|TRBD2|TRBJ2-1|TRBV11-2
TGTGCCAGCAGCTCACAACTAGCGGGAGGGGGCGTTGAGCAGTTCTTC
CASSSQLAGGGVEQFF
>-|-|TRBJ2-4|TRBV4-3
TGCGCCAGCAGCTCCACCCTCGAGACGGGGGACATTCAGTACTTC
CASSSTLETGDIQYF
>-|-|TRBJ1-1|TRBV7-3
TGTGCCAGCAGCTTAGTGGTGAACACTGAAGCTTTCTTT
CASSLVVNTEAFF
>-|-|TRBJ1-1|TRBV5-1
TGCGCCAGCAGCTTGGCTTTTACCAGGGGATCGTACACTGAAGCTTTCTTT
CASSLAFTRGSYTEAFF
>-|-|TRBJ2-1|TRBV6-5
TGTGCCAGCAGTTATGGGGGTGAGCAGTTCTTC
CASSYGGEQFF
>-|TRBD1|TRBJ1-5|TRBV7-3
TGTGCCAGCAGCCGCGGGACAGCTAATAATCAGCCCCAGCATTTT
CASSRGTANNQPQHF
>-|TRBD2|TRBJ2-5|TRBV9
TGTGCCAGCAGCCCGGGACTAGCGTCAGAGACCCAGTACTTC
CASSPGLASETQYF
>-|-|TRBJ1-5|TRBV21-1
TGTGCCAGCAGCGCCTGTAGGCCCCAGCATTTT
CASSACRPQHF
>-|TRBD2|TRBJ2-5|TRBV9
TGTGCCAGCAGCGTAGAGCATGACCAACGGGGGGGCCAGTACTTC
CASSVEHDQRGGQYF
>-|-|TRBJ2-1|TRBV5-1
TGCGCCAGCAGCTTGGCTGGGGGTGAGTTCTTC
CASSLAGGEFF
>once|-|TRBJ1-2|TRBV9
TGTGCCAGCAGCGTAGCCGTAAGGGGAGCTAACTATGGCTACACCTTC
CASSVAVRGANYGYTF
>few|-|TRBJ2-1|TRBV28
TGTGCCAGCAGTCAGGGGCACCCAGAAGACAATGAGCAGTTCTTC
CASSQGHPEDNEQFF
>-|-|TRBJ1-2|TRBV19
TGTGCCAGTAGTGTACAGACCGAGGGGTATGGCTACACCTTC
CASSVQTEGYGYTF
>-|TRBD2|TRBJ2-1|TRBV5-1
TGCGCCAGCAGCTTGGCGTCTAGCGGGAGATTCCTAGAGCAGTTCTTC
CASSLASSGRFLEQFF
>-|TRBD1|TRBJ2-1|TRBV28
TGTGCCAGCAGCCCGATGCAGGGGGAATACAATGAGCAGTTCTTC
CASSPMQGEYNEQFF
>-|TRBD2|TRBJ2-7|TRBV29-1
TGCAGCGTTGAAGGGTTAGCGGGAGGGAGACCGGGCGAGCAGTACTTC
CSVEGLAGGRPGEQYF
>-|-|TRBJ1-5|TRBV15
TGTGCCACCAGCAGAGGAAATCAGCCCCAGCATTTT
CATSRGNQPQHF
>-|-|TRBJ1-5|TRBV28
TGTGCCAGCAGTTTATTTCTCAATCAGCCCCAGCATTTT
CASSLFLNQPQHF
>-|-|TRBJ1-1|TRBV4-1
TGCGCCAGCAGCCAAGGGAGGGCGAGGTCGAACACTGAAGCTTTCTTT
CASSQGRARSNTEAFF
>few|-|TRBJ2-7|TRBV5-1
TGCGCCAGCAGCTTGGGGCGGACAAACTACGAGCAGTACTTC
CASSLGRTNYEQYF
>-|-|TRBJ2-7|TRBV11-1
TGTGCCAGCAGCGACCTACCAGTAGGCGAGCAGTACTTC
CASSDLPVGEQYF
>-|TRBD2|TRBJ2-7|TRBV27
TGTGCCAGCAGTTCTAGCGGGAGCGATTACGAGCAGTACTTC
CASSSSGSDYEQYF
>-|TRBD1|TRBJ2-4|TRBV5-4
TGTGCCAGCAGCCTAAAGACAGGGGGGGGCAAAAACATTCAGTACTTC
CASSLKTGGGKNIQYF
>-|-|TRBJ2-7|TRBV21-1
TGTGCCAGTGGGAGAGGAGGGCCAGAGTACTGTCAGGAGTACTTC
CASGRGGPEYCQEYF
>-|-|TRBJ2-3|TRBV19
TGTGCCAGTCAGGGAACAAGGGACCGAGATACGCAGTATTTT
CASQGTRDRDTQYF
>-|-|TRBJ2-7|TRBV6-6
TGTGCCAGCAGTTACCGGCAGGAGCAGTACTTC
CASSYRQEQYF
>-|-|TRBJ2-7|TRBV29-1
TGCAGCGTAGCACCACAGGGAAACGAGCAGTACTTC
CSVAPQGNEQYF
>once|-|TRBJ2-7|TRBV7-9
TGTGCCAGCAGCTTACCCTCGCGTCTCGAGCAGTACTTC
CASSLPSRLEQYF
>-|-|TRBJ2-1|TRBV10-1
TGCGCCAGCAGTGAGGGCCGAATCAATGAGCAGTTCTTC
CASSEGRINEQFF
>-|-|TRBJ2-7|TRBV7-9
TGTGCCAGCAGCTCTTGGCACCTCCGGGACCCAGTGGGGGAGCAGTACTTC
CASSSWHLRDPVGEQYF
>-|-|TRBJ2-1|TRBV4-1
TGCGCCACCGGGGGACTTTTACTTGGGAATGAGCAGTTCTTC
CATGGLLLGNEQFF
>-|-|TRBJ2-1|TRBV10-3
TGTGCCATCAGTGCGCGCGGGGGAGAGGGGGCCTTTGAGCAGTTCTTC
CAISARGGEGAFEQFF
>-|-|TRBJ1-2|TRBV11-2
TGTGCCAGCAGCTTAGGGGTAGGGGATGGCTACACCTTC
CASSLGVGDGYTF
>-|TRBD2|TRBJ2-3|TRBV5-5
TGTGCCAGCAGTCTTAGCGGGGTTAGCACAGATACGCAGTATTTT
CASSLSGVSTDTQYF
>few|-|TRBJ1-5|TRBV4-1
TGCGCCAGCAGCAGACAATTTAGCAATCAGCCCCAGCATTTT
CASSRQFSNQPQHF
>once|-|TRBJ1-1|TRBV5-1
TGCGCCAGCAGCGGCGAGGGGGACGAAGCTTTCTTT
CASSGEGDEAFF
>few|-|TRBJ1-2|TRBV6-4
TGTGCCAGGGGGGTAAGTACCTATGGCTACACCTTC
CARGVSTYGYTF
>once|-|TRBJ1-3|TRBV28
TGTGCCAGCAGCCTACAGCCTCTCTCTGGAAACACCATATATTTT
CASSLQPLSGNTIYF